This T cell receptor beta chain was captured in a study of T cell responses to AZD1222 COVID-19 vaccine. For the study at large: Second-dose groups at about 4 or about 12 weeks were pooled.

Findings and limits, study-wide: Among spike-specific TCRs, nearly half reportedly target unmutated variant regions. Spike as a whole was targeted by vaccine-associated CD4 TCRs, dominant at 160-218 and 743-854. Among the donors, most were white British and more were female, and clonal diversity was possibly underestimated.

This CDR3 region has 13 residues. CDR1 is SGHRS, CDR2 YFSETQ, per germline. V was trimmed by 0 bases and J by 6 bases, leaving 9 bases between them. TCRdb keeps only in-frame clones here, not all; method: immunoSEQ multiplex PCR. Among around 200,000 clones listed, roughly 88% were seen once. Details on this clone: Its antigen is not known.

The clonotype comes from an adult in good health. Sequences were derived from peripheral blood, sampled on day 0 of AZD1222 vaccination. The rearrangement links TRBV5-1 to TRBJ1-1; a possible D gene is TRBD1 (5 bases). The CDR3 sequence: CASSLGGKPEAFF. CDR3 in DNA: TGCGCCAGCAGCTTGGGGGGGAAGCCTGAAGCTTTCTTT.